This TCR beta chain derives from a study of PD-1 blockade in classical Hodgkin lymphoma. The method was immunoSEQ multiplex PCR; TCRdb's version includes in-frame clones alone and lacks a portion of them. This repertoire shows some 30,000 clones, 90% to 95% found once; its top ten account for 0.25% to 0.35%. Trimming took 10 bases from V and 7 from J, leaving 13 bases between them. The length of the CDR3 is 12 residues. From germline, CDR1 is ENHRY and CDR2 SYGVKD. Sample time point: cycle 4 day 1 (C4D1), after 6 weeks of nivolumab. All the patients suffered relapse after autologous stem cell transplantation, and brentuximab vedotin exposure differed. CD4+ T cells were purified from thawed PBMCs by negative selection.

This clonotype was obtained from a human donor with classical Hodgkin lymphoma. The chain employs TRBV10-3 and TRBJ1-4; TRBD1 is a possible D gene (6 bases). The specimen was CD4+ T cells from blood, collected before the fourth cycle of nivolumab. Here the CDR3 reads CATSGVGEKLFF. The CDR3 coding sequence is TGTGCCACCTCAGGGGTGGGTGAAAAACTGTTTTTT.